The next 10 T cell receptor beta chains were all read from a single sample in a study of CD8+CD57+ T cells in acquired aplastic anemia. Patients sequenced had flow cytometry evidence of CD8+CD57+ cell expansion. TCR beta VDJ combinations and CDR3 sequences were profiled from genomic DNA. TCRdb recomputed calls from the reads with MiXCR, one row per CDR3 protein. This sample carries around 17,000 distinct CDR3 sequences, around two fifths of them seen once, and the ten largest clones take 65% to 90%. These TCRs are of unknown antigen specificity. Notes on the study in general: The CD8+CD57+ cells of patients were less diverse than their total CD4+ and CD8+ pools.

The material sequenced was CD8+CD57+ T cells sorted from PBMCs. Subset in this sample: bead-enriched CD8+CD57+ effector memory T cells from SAA patients. The receptors derive from a human donor with aplastic anemia.

This sequence joins TRBV5-1 and TRBJ2-1, with D perhaps TRBD2 (5 bases). Germline CDR1 SGHRS, CDR2 YFSETQ. The V end lost 5 bases, the J end lost 4 bases, and 16 bases lay between the germline ends. CDR3 length equals 15 residues. The CDR3, as DNA: TGCGCCAGCAGGTCCGAGCGGAGCCTATACAATGAGCAGTTCTTC. It codes for CASRSERSLYNEQFF.

This sequence joins TRBV7-2 and TRBJ2-7; D is unresolved. CDR1 is SGHTA and CDR2 is FQGNSA in the germline V gene. Trimming took off 3 bases at V and 2 bases at J, with 2 bases between the two ends. The CDR3 has 11 amino acids. CDR3 coding DNA: TGTGCCAGCAGCTTCACCTACGAGCAGTACTTC. As protein: CASSFTYEQYF.

The V and J genes are TRBV5-6 and TRBJ2-2; D is undetermined. CDR1 is SGHDT and CDR2 is YYEEEE in the germline V gene. Trimming shortened V by 0 bases and J by 1 base, and 4 bases separated the two germline ends. The CDR3 consists of 14 residues. The DNA for the CDR3 is TGTGCCAGCAGCTTGGTAGAGAACACCGGGGAGCTGTTTTTT. Protein: CASSLVENTGELFF. The full variable domain, its missing parts supplied by reference TRBV5-6 and TRBJ2-2, is DAGVTQSPTHLIKTRGQQVTLRCSPKSGHDTVSWYQQALGQGPQFIFQYYEEEERQRGNFPDRFSGHQFPNYSSELNVNALLLGDSALYLCASSLVENTGELFFGEGSRLTVL.

The genes are TRBV10-1 and TRBJ1-2; maybe TRBD1 (6 bases). The CDR3 contains 13 residues. Germline CDR1 WNHNN, CDR2 SYGVQD (reference sequence). The germline V and J ends were trimmed by 6 bases and 12 bases, with 20 bases remaining between them. CDR3 region: CASRARTPGANTF. For the CDR3, the DNA is TGCGCCAGCAGGGCGCGAACACCGGGGGCAAACACCTTC.

The rearrangement uses TRBV6-2 or TRBV6-3 and TRBJ2-2; maybe TRBD2 (6 bases). Germline V gives CDR1 MNHEY, CDR2 SVGEGT. This CDR3 region has 12 residues. V shed 9 bases and J shed 7 bases, with 12 bases lying between them. The CDR3 bases are TGTGCCAGTAGTCAGACTAGCGGGGAGCTGTTTTTT. As protein: CASSQTSGELFF.

This clonotype came up a few times. This chain uses TRBV29-1 with TRBJ2-7, with D possibly matching TRBD2 (6 bases). The CDR3 contains 14 residues. Trimming left V 0 bases short and J 7 bases short, with 16 bases between. Germline-derived CDR1 and CDR2 are SQVTM and ANQGSEA. The CDR3 DNA sequence: TGCAGCGTTGAAGATCTGGGGCCCCGGGGGGAGCAGTACTTC. The encoded protein is CSVEDLGPRGEQYF.

This clonotype came up a few times. The rearrangement uses TRBV19 and TRBJ1-1; no clear D. The V end lost 7 bases, the J end lost 4 bases, and 10 bases lay between the germline ends. The CDR3 extends over 12 amino acids. Germline lookup yields CDR1 LNHDA and CDR2 SQIVND (reference sequence). The CDR3 loop is CASKDKSTEAFF. CDR3 DNA: TGTGCCAGTAAAGACAAGAGCACTGAAGCTTTCTTT.

The rearrangement joins TRBV28 to TRBJ2-7, with D perhaps given as TRBD1 or TRBD2 (5 bases each). Germline V gives CDR1 MDHEN, CDR2 SYDVKM. The CDR3 runs 13 residues. The V and J ends lost 5 bases and 3 bases respectively, with 11 bases between them. The CDR3 is CASSPGTGYEQYF. DNA for the CDR3: TGTGCCAGCAGTCCCGGGACGGGCTACGAGCAGTACTTC.

This rearrangement joins TRBV11-2 to TRBJ2-1, with TRBD2 identical over 8 bases. The CDR3 extends over 15 amino acids. Trimming took 8 bases from V and 2 from J; bases not matched to a gene: 8. Germline lookup yields CDR1 SGHAT and CDR2 FQNNGV. CDR3 nucleotides: TGTGCCAGCGCCAGAATAGCGGGGCCCTACAATGAGCAGTTCTTC. Translating gives CASARIAGPYNEQFF.

The chain combines TRBV11-3 with TRBJ2-5; 7 bases line up with TRBD2. V dropped 1 base and J dropped 5; count of bases not matched to a gene: 4. Germline V gene sequence: CDR1 SGHNT, CDR2 YENEEA. This CDR3 is 14 amino acids long. For the CDR3, the DNA is TGTGCCAGCAGCTTAGGCGGGAGTGGGGAGACCCAGTACTTC. As protein: CASSLGGSGETQYF.